What follows are 6 T cell receptor beta chains derived from one specimen sequenced in a study of T cells in localized non-small cell lung cancer. The data were produced by immunoSEQ multiplex PCR, yet TCRdb's version contains in-frame clones alone and is incomplete. Here the sample spans approximately 41,000 clones, about nine tenths being singletons. The sequenced sample was peripheral blood mononuclear cells, obtained before any cancer treatment. The receptors were gathered from a male donor aged 60 or older with stage II lung adenocarcinoma.

The V gene is TRBV11-2, the J gene TRBJ1-1, with D uncertain. This CDR3 is built from 12 residues. Between the trimmed V and J ends, which lost 5 bases and 0 bases, there was a span of 4 bases. The germline CDR1 and CDR2 sequences are SGHAT and FQNNGV. As DNA, the CDR3 is TGTGCCAGCAGCCCTCTGAACACTGAAGCTTTCTTT. It encodes CASSPLNTEAFF.

The chain couples TRBV5-4 to TRBJ1-2; 8 bases fit TRBD1. Germline CDR1 is SGHNT and CDR2 is YYREEE (reference sequence). The CDR3 is 15 amino acids. Trimming at V came to 4 bases and at J to 10 bases, leaving 15 bases not matched to a gene. The CDR3 loop is CASSQTKGDRWVYTF. CDR3 bases: TGTGCCAGCAGCCAGACCAAGGGGGACAGGTGGGTCTACACCTTC.

The chain has TRBV4-1 and TRBJ1-1; tentative D call: TRBD1 (6 bases). Germline CDR1 MGHRA, CDR2 YSYEKL. The CDR3 length is 16 residues. V lost 3 bases, J lost 0 bases, and 14 bases lay in between. This chain's CDR3 is CASSHTGTLMNTEAFF. CDR3 nucleotide sequence: TGCGCCAGCAGCCACACCGGGACACTCATGAACACTGAAGCTTTCTTT.

The CDR3 loop is CSAGALYEQYF. The CDR3 nucleotides read TGCAGTGCGGGGGCGCTCTACGAGCAGTACTTC. The rearrangement uses TRBV20-1 and TRBJ2-7, with D possibly TRBD1 on 6 matching bases. The CDR3 spans 11 residues. Germline V gene lookup returns CDR1 DFQATT and CDR2 SNEGSKA (reference sequence). V was shortened by 6 bases and J by 3 bases, with 9 bases between the two germline ends.

This chain uses TRBV7-9 with TRBJ2-2, with 7 bases matching TRBD1. Germline V gene lookup returns CDR1 SEHNR and CDR2 FQNEAQ (reference sequence). V gave up 4 bases and J gave up 5 bases; unmatched junction bases: 4. The CDR3 has 14 amino acids. The chain's CDR3 is CASSWDSLTGELFF. As DNA, the CDR3 is TGTGCCAGCAGCTGGGACAGCCTGACCGGGGAGCTGTTTTTT.

The chain has TRBV2 and TRBJ1-1; a possible D gene is TRBD1 (5 bases). The germline V and J ends were trimmed by 2 bases and 4 bases, with 14 bases remaining between them. This CDR3 has 15 residues. CDR1 and CDR2 from the germline V gene are SNHLY and FYNNEI. CDR3 in DNA: TGTGCCAGCAGTGAAAGTTGGGGGAGAGGCACTGAAGCTTTCTTT. Its protein is CASSESWGRGTEAFF.